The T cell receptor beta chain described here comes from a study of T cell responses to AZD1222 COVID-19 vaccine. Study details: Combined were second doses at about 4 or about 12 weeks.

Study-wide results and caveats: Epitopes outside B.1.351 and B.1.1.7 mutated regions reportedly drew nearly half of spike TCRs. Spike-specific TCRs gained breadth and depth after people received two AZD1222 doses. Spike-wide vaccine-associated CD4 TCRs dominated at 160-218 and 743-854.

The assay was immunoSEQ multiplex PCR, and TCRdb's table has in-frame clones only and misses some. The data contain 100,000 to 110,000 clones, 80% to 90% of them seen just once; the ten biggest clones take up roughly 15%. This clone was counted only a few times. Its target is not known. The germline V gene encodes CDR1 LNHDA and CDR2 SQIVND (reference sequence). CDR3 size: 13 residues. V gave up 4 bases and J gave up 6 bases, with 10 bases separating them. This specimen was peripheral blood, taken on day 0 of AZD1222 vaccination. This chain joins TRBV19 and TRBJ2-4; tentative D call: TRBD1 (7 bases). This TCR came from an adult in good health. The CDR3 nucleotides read TGTGCCAGTAGTAGACAGGGAGGAAACATTCAGTACTTC. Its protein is CASSRQGGNIQYF. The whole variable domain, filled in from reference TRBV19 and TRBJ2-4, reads DGGITQSPKYLFRKEGQNVTLSCEQNLNHDAMYWYRQDPGQGLRLIYYSQIVNDFQKGDIAEGYSVSREKKESFPLTVTSAQKNPTAFYLCASSRQGGNIQYFGAGTRLSVL.